This TCR beta chain stems from a study of OX40 agonist ivuxolimab in advanced cancers. Study-level background: The study gave patients intravenous ivuxolimab at 0.01 to 10 mg/kg every 2 weeks. Regarding the study as a whole: In a subset of nonresponders, normalized T-cell clonal expansion was also low.

Germline V gene data show CDR1 as SGHKS and CDR2 as YYEKEE (reference sequence). V lost 0 bases to trimming and J lost 3 bases, with 7 bases between them. There are 14 residues in the CDR3. The method was immunoSEQ multiplex PCR; TCRdb's version includes in-frame clones alone and lacks a portion of them. The sample consists of 70,000 to 80,000 clones, around 84% of them appearing once. In regard to this clone: Its antigen remains unidentified.

Blood specimens came from baseline, cycle 4 day 1, and cycle 7 day 1. J is TRBJ1-5 and V is TRBV5-5, with TRBD1 as a possible D gene (6 bases). The origin of this receptor is an adult with an advanced solid tumor such as melanoma, head and neck, liver or kidney cancer. The input for sequencing was CD4+ or CD8+ T cells sorted from blood, taken in a trial of the OX40 agonist ivuxolimab. The CDR3 bases are TGTGCCAGCAGCTTGGCAGGGGACAATCAGCCCCAGCATTTT. Translated: CASSLAGDNQPQHF.